The 10 T cell receptor beta chains presented below share a single source sample, sequenced in a study of Ad26.COV2.S vaccination and SARS-CoV-2 variants. Treatment of the sample: around 19 received Ad26.COV2.S at low or high dose, single or two shots; roughly five received placebo; per-sample allocation not given. The study sampled participants on day 63 after the first vaccine or placebo injection. Sequencing used immunoSEQ multiplex PCR; TCRdb keeps in-frame clones, though not all of them. The table shows more than 400,000 clones, with 80% to 95% occurring only once. The sequencing used peripheral blood, collected in a trial of Ad26.COV2.S vaccine versus placebo. All receptors derive from a person aged 18-65 years who received the Ad26.COV2.S COVID-19 vaccine or a placebo.

The gene calls are TRBV9 and TRBJ2-1, with TRBD2 as a possible D gene (6 bases). Germline V gives CDR1 SGDLS, CDR2 YYNGEE. V gave up 2 bases and J gave up 6 bases, with 12 bases separating them. This CDR3 region has 14 residues. The CDR3 here is CASSVGGTANEQFF. For the CDR3, the DNA is TGTGCCAGCAGCGTGGGCGGGACGGCCAATGAGCAGTTCTTC.

This chain joins TRBV5-4 and TRBJ2-3; D could derive from TRBD1 or TRBD2 (5 bases each). CDR1 and CDR2 from the germline V gene are SGHNT and YYREEE (reference sequence). V was cut by 3 bases and J by 5 bases, with 19 bases left in between. The CDR3 contains 16 residues. The CDR3 region is CASSSRQGGRGDTQYF. The CDR3 DNA follows: TGTGCCAGCAGCTCACGGCAGGGCGGGCGCGGAGATACGCAGTATTTT.

The V gene is TRBV9, the J gene TRBJ1-3, with D perhaps TRBD1 (6 bases). Germline CDR1 reads SGDLS; CDR2 reads YYNGEE. CDR3 length: 13 residues. Trimming left V 9 bases short and J 0 bases short, with 10 bases between. CDR3 in DNA: TGTGCCACCCAGGGGAACTCTGGAAACACCATATATTTT. Its protein product is CATQGNSGNTIYF.

The CDR3 spells CASSREGPKTQYF. The CDR3 DNA reads TGCGCCAGCAGCCGCGAGGGGCCGAAGACCCAGTACTTC. This chain links TRBV5-1 with TRBJ2-5, with D perhaps matching TRBD1 or TRBD2 (5 bases each). Trimming cost V 4 bases and J 6 bases, with 13 bases left between them. Germline CDR1 is SGHRS and CDR2 is YFSETQ. CDR3 length: 13 residues.

The chain is built from TRBV28 and TRBJ2-3; D uncertain. The CDR3 covers 12 residues. Germline V lookup: CDR1 MDHEN, CDR2 SYDVKM. Trimming took off 7 bases at V and 5 bases at J, with 10 bases between the two ends. CDR3 protein: CASNSALDTQYF. The CDR3 DNA follows: TGTGCCAGCAATTCCGCTTTAGATACGCAGTATTTT.

The rearrangement links TRBV11-2 to TRBJ2-5; D not resolved. Deletions cut 1 base from V and 5 bases from J, with 11 bases between. The CDR3 extends over 14 amino acids. Germline CDR1 is SGHAT and CDR2 is FQNNGV. The CDR3 DNA reads as TGTGCCAGCAGCTTAGGTTTCGCCGATGAGACCCAGTACTTC. Translation gives CASSLGFADETQYF.

This rearrangement joins TRBV30 to TRBJ1-5; a weak D match, TRBD1 (5 bases). V was cut by 3 bases and J by 7 bases, with 13 bases left in between. Germline V CDR1 and CDR2: GTSNPN, SVGIG (reference sequence). The CDR3 has 13 residues. The CDR3 nucleotides read TGTGCCTGGAGGCAGGGACGTGACCAGCCCCAGCATTTT. Translation: CAWRQGRDQPQHF.

In DNA, the CDR3 is TGCAGCGTGCCCAACGCCGGGACGGCCAACGCTCACTATGGCTACACCTTC. It is translated as CSVPNAGTANAHYGYTF. This chain links TRBV29-1 with TRBJ1-2, with D possibly matching TRBD1 (5 bases). CDR1 is SQVTM, CDR2 ANQGSEA, per germline. V gave up 6 bases and J gave up 3 bases, with 26 bases separating them. CDR3 length: 17 residues.

CDR3: CASSYEQGGRTEAFF. CDR3 bases: TGTGCCAGCAGTTACGAGCAGGGGGGGAGGACTGAAGCTTTCTTT. The rearrangement joins TRBV6-2 or TRBV6-3 to TRBJ1-1, with 7 bases matching TRBD1. The ends lost 2 bases at V and 5 bases at J; junction bases unmatched: 8. The CDR3 sequence is 15 residues long. In germline, CDR1 is MNHEY, CDR2 SVGEGT.

This rearrangement joins TRBV14 to TRBJ2-5, with TRBD2 identical over 13 bases. The ends lost 4 bases at V and 7 bases at J; junction bases unmatched: 6. This CDR3 is built from 15 residues. CDR1 is SGHDN and CDR2 is FVKESK in the germline V gene. The CDR3 DNA sequence: TGTGCCAGCAGCCGAGGACTAGCGGGAGTGGGGACCCAGTACTTC. It codes for CASSRGLAGVGTQYF.